This T cell receptor (beta chain) was recovered during a study of T cells in tumors after PD-1 blockade. With regard to this clone: Mismatch with germline at one junction end may stem from a read error.

Assay used: immunoSEQ multiplex PCR; TCRdb lists only in-frame clones, some missing. This sample has about 60,000 clones; over 65% occur once, and the top ten carry approximately 4.5%. The CDR3 covers 15 residues. Germline-derived CDR1 and CDR2 are SGHTA and FQGNSA. The rearrangement uses TRBV7-2 and TRBJ2-2; TRBD2 is a possible D gene (5 bases). This TCR was recovered from a human donor with basal cell carcinoma. Here the sequenced sample was PBMCs, taken after anti-PD-1 treatment. CDR3 coding DNA: TGTGCCAGCAGCTTAGATGGCGCCAACACCGGGGAGCTGCTTTTT. Amino acid sequence: CASSLDGANTGELLF. Filled out from reference TRBV7-2 and TRBJ2-2, the complete variable domain reads GAGVSQSPSNKVTEKGKDVELRCDPISGHTALYWYRQSLGQGLEFLIYFQGNSAPDKSGLPSDRFSAERTGGSVSTLTIQRTQQEDSAVYLCASSLDGANTGELLFGEGSRLTVL.